These 17 T cell receptor beta chains originate from one sample sequenced in a study of T-cell reconstitution after alpha-beta-depleted transplantation in children. TCRbeta library preparation incorporated unique molecular identifiers. TCRdb re-derived calls from the PCR reads in MiXCR, one entry per CDR3 protein. The sample has around 340,000 distinct CDR3 sequences, 10% to 15% seen once. This specimen consisted of PBMCs, obtained from the stem cell graft. The receptors were sampled from a human donor who donated a stem cell graft to a child with Fanconi anemia.

The rearrangement joins TRBV7-2 to TRBJ2-7; 9 positions match TRBD2. CDR1 and CDR2 from the germline V gene are SGHTA and FQGNSA. This CDR3 is 16 amino acids long. The junction had 9 bases not matched to a gene; V was cut back by 6 bases and J by 0 bases. CDR3 nucleotide sequence: TGTGCCAGCAGATGGGATCCGGGACTAGCCTCCTACGAGCAGTACTTC. This encodes CASRWDPGLASYEQYF.

CDR3 loop: CSVQGVGGNQPQHF. The CDR3 DNA is TGCAGCGTACAGGGAGTTGGTGGCAATCAGCCCCAGCATTTT. V usage is TRBV29-1 and J usage is TRBJ1-5; tentative D call: TRBD1 (6 bases). The germline gives CDR1 SQVTM, CDR2 ANQGSEA. V lost 6 bases and J 2 bases, leaving 14 bases between the germline ends. CDR3 length: 14 amino acids.

The V call is TRBV20-1, the J call TRBJ2-7; no reliable D call. CDR3 length equals 14 residues. The germline V and J ends were trimmed by 2 bases and 3 bases, with 14 bases remaining between them. Germline values: CDR1 DFQATT, CDR2 SNEGSKA (reference sequence). The CDR3, as DNA: TGCAGTGCTAGATCCCAGGTCCAACGCTACGAGCAGTACGTC. It encodes CSARSQVQRYEQYV.

Turning to this clonotype: The CDR3 end shows no conserved phenylalanine or tryptophan, and so a read error is likely. The V call is TRBV12-3 or TRBV12-4, the J call TRBJ2-3; D call uncertain. The CDR3 extends over 12 amino acids. The V end was cut by 5 bases, the J end by 1 base, with 4 bases between. The CDR3 here is CASSLRTDTQYS. The CDR3 DNA sequence: TGTGCCAGCAGTCTACGCACAGATACGCAGTATTCT.

The chain couples TRBV18 to TRBJ2-1, with a tentative D call TRBD2 (5 bases). The ends were cut back, 5 bases at V and 0 bases at J, with 11 bases in the middle. This CDR3 comprises 15 residues. Germline loops: CDR1 KGHSH, CDR2 LQKENI. CDR3 residues: CASSSGIHSYNEQFF. DNA for the CDR3: TGTGCCAGCTCATCCGGGATCCACTCCTACAATGAGCAGTTCTTC. Using reference TRBV18 and TRBJ2-1 for the parts outside the CDR3, the full variable domain is NAGVMQNPRHLVRRRGQEARLRCSPMKGHSHVYWYRQLPEEGLKFMVYLQKENIIDESGMPKERFSAEFPKEGPSILRIQQVVRGDSAAYFCASSSGIHSYNEQFFGPGTRLTVL.

The chain has TRBV3-1 and TRBJ2-1, with unresolved D. The CDR3 has 16 amino acids. Germline loops: CDR1 LGHDT, CDR2 YNNKEL (reference sequence). V was pared by 3 bases and J by 9 bases, with 21 bases between. The CDR3: CASSQSSGWGLGEQFF. The CDR3 DNA reads as TGTGCCAGCAGCCAGTCTTCCGGGTGGGGTTTGGGTGAGCAGTTCTTC.

The gene calls are TRBV7-9 and TRBJ1-2; 9 positions match TRBD1. This CDR3 is built from 13 residues. V shed 3 bases, J shed 7 bases, and the junction held 3 bases outside the gene matches. CDR1 and CDR2 (germline): SEHNR, FQNEAQ (reference sequence). The CDR3 nucleotides read TGTGCCAGCAGCTTTGGACAGGGGAGTGGCTACACCTTC. Protein product: CASSFGQGSGYTF.

This clonotype was counted a few times. J is TRBJ1-1 and V is TRBV5-6; D perhaps matches TRBD1 (6 bases). The V end lost 4 bases, the J end lost 7 bases, and 11 bases lay between the germline ends. CDR1 is SGHDT and CDR2 is YYEEEE in the germline V gene. This CDR3 is built from 12 residues. The CDR3, as DNA: TGTGCCAGCAGCCGCCAGGGGATTGAAGCTTTCTTT. Protein: CASSRQGIEAFF.

This clonotype was picked up a small number of times. In DNA form, the CDR3 reads TGCGCCAGCAGTGAGTTTCAGTTCACCGGGGAGCTGTTTTTT. Translated, it gives CASSEFQFTGELFF. The rearrangement links TRBV10-2 to TRBJ2-2, with D uncertain. The V gene's germline CDR1 is WSHSY and CDR2 SAAADI. Trimming removed 1 base from V and 4 bases from J, with 7 bases in between. This CDR3 contains 14 residues.

In its sample, this clonotype was seen many times. The gene calls are TRBV13 and TRBJ2-5; perhaps TRBD1 as D (5 bases). CDR1 is PRHDT and CDR2 is FYEKMQ in the germline V gene (reference sequence). The CDR3 totals 14 residues. Deletions cut 3 bases from V and 2 bases from J, with 10 bases between. This CDR3 is CASSFDRLQETQYF. For the CDR3, the DNA is TGTGCCAGCAGCTTCGACAGACTGCAAGAGACCCAGTACTTC.

This clonotype was seen many times. The rearrangement links TRBV5-1 to TRBJ2-5; 7 positions agree with TRBD2. V trimming: 0 bases; J trimming: 5 bases; junction bases outside the gene matches: 7. The CDR3 contains 15 residues. The germline V gene encodes CDR1 SGHRS and CDR2 YFSETQ. CDR3 sequence: CASSLEGGGRETQYF. CDR3 bases: TGCGCCAGCAGCTTGGAAGGCGGGGGTCGGGAGACCCAGTACTTC.

This clonotype was recorded a few times. The genes are TRBV5-1 and TRBJ2-3, with D possibly TRBD1 on 5 matching bases. Trimming cost V 4 bases and J 4 bases, with 10 bases left between them. This CDR3 region has 13 residues. CDR1 SGHRS and CDR2 YFSETQ come from the germline V gene. CDR3 sequence reads: CASSPDIADTQYF. The CDR3, as DNA: TGCGCCAGCAGCCCGGACATCGCAGATACGCAGTATTTT.

This clonotype has ten or more counts. The rearrangement uses TRBV27 and TRBJ2-7, with D uncertain. CDR1 is MNHEY and CDR2 is SMNVEV in the germline V gene (reference sequence). The CDR3 sequence is 13 residues long. V lost 3 bases and J 3 bases, leaving 9 bases between the germline ends. CDR3 DNA: TGTGCCAGCAGTTTGGACGGATTCTACGAGCAGTACTTC. Protein sequence: CASSLDGFYEQYF.

This clonotype was observed a few times. The chain joins TRBV27 to TRBJ1-4; 9 positions match TRBD1. The CDR3 runs to 15 residues. CDR1 is MNHEY and CDR2 is SMNVEV in the germline V gene (reference sequence). The junction had 6 bases not matched to a gene; V was cut back by 4 bases and J by 6 bases. CDR3 protein: CASSSRTGGDEKLFF. In DNA, the CDR3 is TGTGCCAGCAGTTCGCGCACAGGGGGCGATGAAAAACTGTTTTTT.

The chain couples TRBV19 to TRBJ2-1; TRBD2 is a possible D gene (5 bases). Looked up from germline, CDR1 is LNHDA and CDR2 is SQIVND (reference sequence). CDR3 length equals 13 residues. Trimming took off 5 bases at V and 9 bases at J, with 14 bases between the two ends. This CDR3 is CASSPPGGGEQFF. The DNA of the CDR3 is TGTGCCAGTAGTCCCCCCGGAGGCGGTGAGCAGTTCTTC.

This clonotype was seen a handful of times. This chain links TRBV20-1 with TRBJ1-1, with D maybe TRBD1 (5 bases). Deletions cut 4 bases from V and 1 base from J, with 13 bases between. CDR1 is DFQATT, CDR2 SNEGSKA, per germline (reference sequence). The CDR3 has 14 amino acids. The CDR3 region is CSATKTGTNTEAFF. DNA of the CDR3: TGCAGTGCTACTAAGACGGGGACGAACACTGAAGCTTTCTTT.

This clonotype occurred a few times. The gene calls are TRBV3-1 and TRBJ1-1, with 7 bases matching TRBD1. Germline lookup yields CDR1 LGHDT and CDR2 YNNKEL (reference sequence). The CDR3 has 13 residues. V was clipped by 8 bases and J by 4 bases; unmatched bases: 7. The chain's CDR3 is CASVKGASTEAFF. In DNA, the CDR3 is TGTGCCAGCGTAAAGGGGGCCTCCACTGAAGCTTTCTTT.